This T cell receptor beta chain was identified during a study of technical replicates of blood from a handful of donors. The CDR3 loop spans 14 amino acids. Trimming took 0 bases from V and 7 from J, leaving 9 bases between them. Germline assignment: CDR1 MNHEY and CDR2 SVGAGI. Clones were sequenced by immunoSEQ multiplex PCR, and TCRdb holds only the in-frame ones, with some missing. The sample yields 72,000 or so clones, approximately 90% seen once. The chain joins TRBV6-5 to TRBJ1-4; a weak D match, TRBD1 (5 bases). The sequence was obtained from a human donor in good health. The sample taken for sequencing was T cells isolated from PBMCs. CDR3 nucleotide sequence: TGTGCCAGCAGTTACTCCAGGGTTATTGAAAAACTGTTTTTT. Translated: CASSYSRVIEKLFF.